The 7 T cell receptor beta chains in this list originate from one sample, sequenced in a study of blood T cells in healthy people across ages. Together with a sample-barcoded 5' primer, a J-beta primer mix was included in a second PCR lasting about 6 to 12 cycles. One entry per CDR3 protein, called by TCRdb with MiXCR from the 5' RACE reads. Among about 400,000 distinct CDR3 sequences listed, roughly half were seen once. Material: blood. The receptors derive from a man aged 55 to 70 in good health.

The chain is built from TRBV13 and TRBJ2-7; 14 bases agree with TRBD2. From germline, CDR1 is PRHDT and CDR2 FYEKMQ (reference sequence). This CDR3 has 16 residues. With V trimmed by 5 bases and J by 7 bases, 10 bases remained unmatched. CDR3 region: CASSRRLAGGHNEQYF. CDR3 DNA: TGTGCCAGCAGCCGACGACTAGCGGGGGGGCATAATGAGCAGTACTTC.

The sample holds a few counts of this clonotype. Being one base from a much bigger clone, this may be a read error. CDR3 in amino acids: CSARDLVMPGQGRGQYF. In DNA form, the CDR3 reads TGCAGTGCTAGAGATCTGGTTATGCCGGGACAGGGGCGTGGGCAGTACTTC. The chain combines TRBV20-1 with TRBJ2-5, with 10 nucleotides matching TRBD1. This CDR3 spans 17 amino acids. V was pared by 0 bases and J by 11 bases, with 18 bases of the junction left unmatched. The germline V gene encodes CDR1 DFQATT and CDR2 SNEGSKA (reference sequence).

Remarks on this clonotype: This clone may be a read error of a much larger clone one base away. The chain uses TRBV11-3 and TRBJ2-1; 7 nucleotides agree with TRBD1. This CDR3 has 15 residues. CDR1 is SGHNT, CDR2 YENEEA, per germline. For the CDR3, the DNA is TGTGTCAGCAGCCTATCCGGGACAGCGTACAATGAGCAGTTCTTC. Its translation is CVSSLSGTAYNEQFF.

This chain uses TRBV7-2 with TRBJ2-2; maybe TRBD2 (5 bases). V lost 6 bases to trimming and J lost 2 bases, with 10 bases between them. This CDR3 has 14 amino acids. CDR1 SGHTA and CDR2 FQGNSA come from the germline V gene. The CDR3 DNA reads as TGTGCCAGCAGGCGGGCGGAAAACACCGGGGAGCTGTTTTTT. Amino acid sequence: CASRRAENTGELFF.

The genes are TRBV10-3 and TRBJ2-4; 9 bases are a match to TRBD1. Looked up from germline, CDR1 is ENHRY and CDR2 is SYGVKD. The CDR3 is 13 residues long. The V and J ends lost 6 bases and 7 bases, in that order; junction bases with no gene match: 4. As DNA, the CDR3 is TGTGCCATCAGCGCGGACAGGGGTAACATTCAGTACTTC. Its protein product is CAISADRGNIQYF.

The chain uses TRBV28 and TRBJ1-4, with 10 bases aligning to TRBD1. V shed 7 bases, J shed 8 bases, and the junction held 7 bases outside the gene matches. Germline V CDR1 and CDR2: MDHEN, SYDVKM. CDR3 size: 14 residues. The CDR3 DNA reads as TGTGCCAGCACTTCGGGGACAGGGGTCGAAAAACTGTTTTTT. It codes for CASTSGTGVEKLFF.

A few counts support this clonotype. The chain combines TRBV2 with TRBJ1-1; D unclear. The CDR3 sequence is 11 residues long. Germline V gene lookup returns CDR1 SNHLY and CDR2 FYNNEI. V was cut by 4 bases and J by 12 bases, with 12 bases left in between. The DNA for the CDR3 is TGTGCCAGCAGTGTGGGCCCCGAGCCTTTCTTT. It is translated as CASSVGPEPFF. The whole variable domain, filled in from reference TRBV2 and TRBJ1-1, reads EPEVTQTPSHQVTQMGQEVILRCVPISNHLYFYWYRQILGQKVEFLVSFYNNEISEKSEIFDDQFSVERPDGSNFTLKIRSTKLEDSAMYFCASSVGPEPFFGQGTRLTVV.